A single T cell receptor (beta chain) is shown here with its context. The method was immunoSEQ multiplex PCR; TCRdb's version includes in-frame clones alone and lacks a portion of them. The top ten hold approximately 18% of the sample, which has 70,000 to 85,000 clones, 91% seen once. This CDR3 is 15 amino acids long. The germline gives CDR1 ENHRY, CDR2 SYGVKD. V lost 3 bases, J lost 7 bases, and 6 bases stayed unmatched. This record belongs to a study of control samples from healthy donors and cancer patients. This TCR came from a man aged 50-60 years in good health. What was sequenced was blood. This chain connects TRBV10-3 to TRBJ2-2; 9 bases fit TRBD2. CDR3 DNA: TGTGCCATCAGTGACAGCGGGGGGAGGGGCGGGGAGCTGTTTTTT. It codes for CAISDSGGRGGELFF.